Below, 28 T cell receptor beta chains from the same sample are listed, as sequenced in a study of blood T cells in healthy people across ages. Next came a second PCR, run for about 7 to 12 cycles, which used a sample-barcoded 5' primer along with a J-beta primer mix. TCRdb re-called the 5' RACE reads with MiXCR, one entry per CDR3 protein. The sample contains hundreds of thousands of distinct CDR3 sequences, roughly 44% of which appear only once. The sequenced material came from blood. These receptors originate from a man in his 60s in good health.

This chain links TRBV20-1 with TRBJ1-5, with 7 bases matching TRBD1. The CDR3 covers 17 residues. The junction had 14 bases not matched to a gene; V was cut back by 2 bases and J by 4 bases. Germline V lookup: CDR1 DFQATT, CDR2 SNEGSKA (reference sequence). CDR3 amino acids: CSARFVGGDRSNQPQHF. The CDR3 DNA sequence: TGCAGTGCTAGATTCGTGGGCGGGGACAGATCGAATCAGCCCCAGCATTTT.

The CDR3 DNA is TGCAGTGCTAGGAATCTCGCCTTCAGGGGGCTGGATGGCTACACCTTC. Translated: CSARNLAFRGLDGYTF. The genes are TRBV20-1 and TRBJ1-2; TRBD1 agrees at 8 bases. V shed 3 bases, J shed 6 bases, and the junction held 15 bases outside the gene matches. The CDR3 extends over 16 amino acids. CDR1 is DFQATT and CDR2 is SNEGSKA in the germline V gene (reference sequence).

The chain couples TRBV18 to TRBJ2-3, with D perhaps matching TRBD2 (5 bases). This CDR3 spans 15 amino acids. With 3 bases removed from V and 0 bases from J, the gap between germline ends came to 10 bases. Germline CDR1 KGHSH, CDR2 LQKENI. For the CDR3, the DNA is TGTGCCAGCTCACCGAGGGAAGGGAGCACAGATACGCAGTATTTT. Translation gives CASSPREGSTDTQYF.

V usage is TRBV29-1 and J usage is TRBJ2-5, with D perhaps matching TRBD2 (6 bases). The J call may be incorrect, as the DNA end agrees better with TRBJ2-7. Germline CDR1 reads SQVTM; CDR2 reads ANQGSEA. The CDR3 spans 12 residues. CDR3 sequence: CSVGFGSNEQYF. CDR3 DNA sequence: TGCAGCGTTGGTTTCGGGAGTAACGAGCAGTACTTC.

The chain combines TRBV20-1 with TRBJ1-2, with D possibly being TRBD1 (5 bases). With 3 bases removed from V and 6 bases from J, the gap between germline ends came to 17 bases. The CDR3 is 14 amino acids. CDR1 DFQATT and CDR2 SNEGSKA come from the germline V gene (reference sequence). CDR3 nucleotide sequence: TGCAGTGCTAGTGCCACCGGGACCGGGAATGGCTACACCTTC. It is translated as CSASATGTGNGYTF.

A few counts support this clonotype. The chain combines TRBV24-1 with TRBJ2-1; 9 bases are a match to TRBD1. Looked up from germline, CDR1 is KGHDR and CDR2 is SFDVKD. The V and J ends lost 4 bases and 7 bases, in that order; junction bases with no gene match: 10. The CDR3 is made up of 16 amino acids. The CDR3 DNA reads TGTGCCACCAGTGACAGGGGACAGGGCCAGTTGAATGAGCAGTTCTTC. This translates into CATSDRGQGQLNEQFF.

The chain recombines TRBV12-3 or TRBV12-4 with TRBJ2-3; TRBD2 matches 9 bases. CDR3 length equals 14 residues. Unmatched junction bases numbered 6, after V lost 5 bases and J lost 6 bases. In DNA, the CDR3 is TGTGCCAGCAGTCCGCGGGGGGGAGGTGATACGCAGTATTTT. Its translation is CASSPRGGGDTQYF.

On this clonotype: A much larger clone is a single base away; this may be a read error. The genes are TRBV5-1 and TRBJ2-1; D unclear. The CDR3 is 13 residues long. V lost 2 bases and J 10 bases, leaving 13 bases between the germline ends. CDR1 is SGHRS and CDR2 is YFSETQ in the germline V gene. CDR3 in amino acids: CASSFGQPYEQFF. The CDR3 nucleotides are TGCGCCAGCAGCTTTGGTCAGCCCTACGAGCAGTTCTTC.

The rearrangement joins TRBV20-1 to TRBJ2-5; D is perhaps TRBD2 (5 bases). Trimming took off 4 bases at V and 6 bases at J, with 15 bases between the two ends. This CDR3 region has 13 residues. Germline V CDR1 and CDR2: DFQATT, SNEGSKA (reference sequence). In DNA form, the CDR3 reads TGCAGTGCTATCACGGGTCCGGGAAAGACCCAGTACTTC. As protein: CSAITGPGKTQYF.

The chain has TRBV7-9 and TRBJ2-1; 7 bases match TRBD1. With V trimmed by 5 bases and J by 7 bases, 11 bases remained unmatched. CDR1 and CDR2 (germline): SEHNR, FQNEAQ (reference sequence). The CDR3 sequence is 15 residues long. In DNA form, the CDR3 reads TGTGCCAGCAGCCAGGGAGAGGGGGCTTATAATGAGCAGTTCTTC. This sequence encodes CASSQGEGAYNEQFF. Together with reference TRBV7-9 and TRBJ2-1, the CDR3 gives the full variable domain: DTGVSQNPRHKITKRGQNVTFRCDPISEHNRLYWYRQTLGQGPEFLTYFQNEAQLEKSRLLSDRFSAERPKGSFSTLEIQRTEQGDSAMYLCASSQGEGAYNEQFFGPGTRLTVL.

This chain links TRBV2 with TRBJ2-7; the match to TRBD1 covers 10 bases. Trimming cost V 6 bases and J 11 bases; bases outside gene matches: 16. Per germline, CDR1 SNHLY and CDR2 FYNNEI. The CDR3 is made up of 15 amino acids. CDR3 nucleotides: TGTGCCAGCAGCCGGACCGGGACAGGGGCACCTAAGGAGTACTTC. It codes for CASSRTGTGAPKEYF.

This clonotype was seen a few times. The chain carries TRBV25-1 and TRBJ2-1; D remains unclear. CDR1 MGHDK and CDR2 SYGVNS come from the germline V gene. The V end was cut by 3 bases, the J end by 0 bases, with 12 bases between. This CDR3 has 16 residues. The CDR3 bases are TGTGCCAGCAGTGATGCAGCCACCACCTCCTACAATGAGCAGTTCTTC. This encodes CASSDAATTSYNEQFF.

V usage is TRBV5-1 and J usage is TRBJ2-5; TRBD1 agrees at 7 bases. Judging by the DNA end, TRBJ2-7 fits better; the J call may be wrong. CDR1 is SGHRS, CDR2 YFSETQ, per germline. This CDR3 has 13 residues. CDR3 nucleotides: TGCGCCAGCAGCGCCTCGACAGGGTACGAGCAGTACTTC. Translated, it gives CASSASTGYEQYF.

The chain employs TRBV2 and TRBJ1-1, with D perhaps matching TRBD1 (6 bases). V lost 0 bases, J lost 3 bases, and 14 bases lay in between. This CDR3 has 16 amino acids. From germline, CDR1 is SNHLY and CDR2 FYNNEI. CDR3 protein: CASSEAGRGFDTEAFF. The CDR3 DNA reads as TGTGCCAGCAGTGAAGCGGGCAGGGGTTTCGACACTGAAGCTTTCTTT.

The V gene is TRBV20-1, the J gene TRBJ1-4, with 8 positions matching TRBD1. There are 16 residues in the CDR3. V gave up 3 bases and J gave up 1 base; unmatched junction bases: 7. The V gene's germline CDR1 is DFQATT and CDR2 SNEGSKA (reference sequence). This CDR3 reads CSASPGTGGTNEKLFF. The CDR3 DNA follows: TGCAGTGCTAGCCCCGGGACAGGTGGAACTAATGAAAAACTGTTTTTT.

This clonotype was detected once. The chain recombines TRBV20-1 with TRBJ1-4; D unresolved. Trimming took 3 bases from V and 2 from J, leaving 13 bases between them. The germline V gene has CDR1 DFQATT and CDR2 SNEGSKA (reference sequence). CDR3 length: 15 residues. The CDR3 DNA reads as TGCAGTGCTAGTCACCCTCCGGCTACTAATGAAAAACTGTTTTTT. Translating it yields CSASHPPATNEKLFF.

This clonotype was counted at least ten times. The chain employs TRBV5-1 and TRBJ2-5, with no clear D. The CDR3 loop spans 14 amino acids. Germline V lookup: CDR1 SGHRS, CDR2 YFSETQ. Trimming cost V 0 bases and J 0 bases, with 6 bases left between them. The CDR3 DNA sequence: TGCGCCAGCAGCTTGGGTCACAACCAAGAGACCCAGTACTTC. It encodes CASSLGHNQETQYF.

This clonotype has only a few counts. The rearrangement links TRBV2 to TRBJ2-5; TRBD1 or TRBD2 may be the D gene (5 bases each). CDR1 is SNHLY and CDR2 is FYNNEI in the germline V gene. V was cut by 8 bases and J by 2 bases, with 9 bases left in between. The CDR3 extends over 12 amino acids. CDR3 protein: CASGTLQETQYF. CDR3 DNA sequence: TGTGCCAGCGGGACCCTACAAGAGACCCAGTACTTC.

This chain links TRBV3-1 with TRBJ2-3; unclear D gene. The CDR3 is 14 amino acids. Germline V CDR1 and CDR2: LGHDT, YNNKEL (reference sequence). V was clipped by 0 bases and J by 3 bases, with 7 bases between them. This chain's CDR3 is CASSQDPKTDTQYF. In DNA, the CDR3 is TGTGCCAGCAGCCAAGACCCTAAAACAGATACGCAGTATTTT.

This clonotype was counted ten times or more. The chain combines TRBV10-3 with TRBJ2-5; D assignment may be TRBD1 or TRBD2 (5 bases each). Germline-derived CDR1 and CDR2 are ENHRY and SYGVKD. V dropped 4 bases and J dropped 11 bases, with 11 bases sitting between them. The CDR3 consists of 11 residues. For the CDR3, the DNA is TGTGCCATCAGTGGGGGCGGCGGGCAGTACTTC. Amino acids: CAISGGGGQYF.

This chain connects TRBV27 to TRBJ2-1; TRBD2 matches at 8 bases. The CDR3 covers 13 residues. The germline V gene has CDR1 MNHEY and CDR2 SMNVEV (reference sequence). Trimming removed 7 bases from V and 7 bases from J; junction bases left unmatched: 6. CDR3 in DNA: TGTGCCAGCACGGGGGGGGCTTGGAATGAGCAGTTCTTC. Translation gives CASTGGAWNEQFF.

CDR3 DNA: TGTGCCAGCAATCCGACAGGGGGCACCGAAAAACTGTTTTTT. Its translation is CASNPTGGTEKLFF. The chain employs TRBV6-6 and TRBJ1-4; 10 positions match TRBD1. V gave up 7 bases and J gave up 8 bases; unmatched junction bases: 7. There are 14 residues in the CDR3. Germline V gives CDR1 MNHNY, CDR2 SVGAGI (reference sequence).

The V gene is TRBV5-6, the J gene TRBJ2-5; tentatively, D is TRBD1 (6 bases). The CDR3 extends over 15 amino acids. The germline V gene encodes CDR1 SGHDT and CDR2 YYEEEE. V shed 0 bases and J shed 4 bases, with 13 bases lying between them. CDR3 amino acids: CASSLGTRGSETQYF. As DNA, the CDR3 is TGTGCCAGCAGCTTGGGTACGAGGGGGTCAGAGACCCAGTACTTC.

This chain joins TRBV15 and TRBJ2-7, with D unclear. The CDR3 runs 15 residues. V lost 0 bases, J lost 2 bases, and 11 bases lay in between. Germline V gene sequence: CDR1 LNHNV, CDR2 YYDKDF (reference sequence). The CDR3 coding sequence is TGTGCCACCAGCAGAGATCGGTACACAGCCTACGAGCAGTACTTC. This sequence encodes CATSRDRYTAYEQYF.

This clonotype was detected a few times. The DNA of the CDR3 is TGCGCCAGCAGCCCGGGACTAGACACCTACGAGCAGTACTTC. Translation: CASSPGLDTYEQYF. The chain recombines TRBV5-1 with TRBJ2-7, with 8 bases identical to TRBD2. CDR1 is SGHRS and CDR2 is YFSETQ in the germline V gene. This CDR3 comprises 14 residues. V was clipped by 4 bases and J by 2 bases; unmatched bases: 5.

The V and J genes are TRBV21-1 and TRBJ2-7; the D call of TRBD1 is as the table states it, not checked on the DNA. TRBV21-1 is marked as a pseudogene. The CDR3 contains 14 residues. The CDR3 coding sequence is TGTGTCAGCAGCAGGGGACTAGGGGCTTACGAGCAGTACTTC. Translation: CVSSRGLGAYEQYF.

V usage is TRBV18 and J usage is TRBJ2-4; no clear D gene. The CDR3 runs 13 residues. CDR1 is KGHSH and CDR2 is LQKENI in the germline V gene. V was cut by 5 bases and J by 15 bases, with 20 bases left in between. For the CDR3, the DNA is TGTGCCAGCTCATCAACTGGACCTACTTTCCTGTACTTC. It is translated as CASSSTGPTFLYF.

The chain recombines TRBV9 with TRBJ2-3; weak D call: TRBD2 (6 bases). Trimming cost V 7 bases and J 4 bases, with 16 bases left between them. The CDR3 runs 14 residues. The germline gives CDR1 SGDLS, CDR2 YYNGEE. The CDR3 protein is CASAVQRASDTQYF. CDR3 nucleotides: TGTGCCAGCGCGGTCCAGCGGGCGTCAGATACGCAGTATTTT.